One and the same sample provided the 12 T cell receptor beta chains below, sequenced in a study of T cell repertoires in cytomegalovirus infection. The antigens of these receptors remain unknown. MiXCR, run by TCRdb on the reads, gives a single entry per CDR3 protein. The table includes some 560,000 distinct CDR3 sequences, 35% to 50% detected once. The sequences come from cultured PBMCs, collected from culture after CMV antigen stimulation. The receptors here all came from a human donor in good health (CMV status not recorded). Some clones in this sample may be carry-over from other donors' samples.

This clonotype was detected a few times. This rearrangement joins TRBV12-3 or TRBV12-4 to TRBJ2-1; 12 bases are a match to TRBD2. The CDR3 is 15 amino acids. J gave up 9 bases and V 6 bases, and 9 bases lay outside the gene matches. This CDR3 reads CASSLAGGFWGEQFF. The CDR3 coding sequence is TGTGCCAGCAGCCTAGCGGGGGGGTTTTGGGGTGAGCAGTTCTTC.

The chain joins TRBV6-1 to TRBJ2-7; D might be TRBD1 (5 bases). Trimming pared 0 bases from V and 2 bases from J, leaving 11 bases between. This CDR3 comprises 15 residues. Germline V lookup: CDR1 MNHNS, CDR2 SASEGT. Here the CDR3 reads CASSEAHSRAYEQYF. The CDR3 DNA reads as TGTGCCAGCAGTGAAGCGCATTCCAGGGCCTACGAGCAGTACTTC.

The chain's CDR3 is CASSLGGFGETQYF. The CDR3 DNA sequence: TGTGCCAGCAGCTTAGGTGGGTTCGGTGAGACCCAGTACTTC. The V gene is TRBV7-2, the J gene TRBJ2-5, with no clear D. The CDR3 loop spans 14 amino acids. V was clipped by 1 base and J by 5 bases, with 11 bases between them. Germline CDR1 and CDR2: SGHTA and FQGNSA.

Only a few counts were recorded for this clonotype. As DNA, the CDR3 is TGTGCCAGCGGCAGCAATGAGCAGTTCTTC. This encodes CASGSNEQFF. The rearrangement links TRBV5-4 to TRBJ2-1, with D hard to call. Trimming cost V 7 bases and J 6 bases, with 5 bases left between them. This CDR3 comprises 10 residues. Per germline, CDR1 SGHNT and CDR2 YYREEE (reference sequence).

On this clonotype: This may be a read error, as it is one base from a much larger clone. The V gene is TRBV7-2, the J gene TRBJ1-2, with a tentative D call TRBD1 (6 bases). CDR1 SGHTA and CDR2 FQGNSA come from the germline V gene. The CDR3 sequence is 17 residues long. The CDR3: CASSSLPSVPDIRGYAF. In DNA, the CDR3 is TGTGCCAGCAGCTCCCTTCCCTCTGTACCAGACATCAGGGGCTACGCCTTC.

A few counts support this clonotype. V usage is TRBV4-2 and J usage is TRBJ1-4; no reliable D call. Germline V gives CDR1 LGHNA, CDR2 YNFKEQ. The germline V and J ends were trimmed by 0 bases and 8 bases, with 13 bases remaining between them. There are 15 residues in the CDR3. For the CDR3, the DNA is TGTGCCAGCAGCCAAGATCCCCGGCCCCAGGAAAAACTGTTTTTT. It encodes CASSQDPRPQEKLFF.

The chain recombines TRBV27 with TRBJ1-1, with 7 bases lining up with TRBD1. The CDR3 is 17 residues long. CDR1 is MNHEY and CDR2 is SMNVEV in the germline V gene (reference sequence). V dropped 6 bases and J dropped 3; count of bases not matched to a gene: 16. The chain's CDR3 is CASSPLWGTVRDTEAFF. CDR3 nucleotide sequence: TGTGCCAGCAGCCCCCTTTGGGGGACAGTCCGGGACACTGAAGCTTTCTTT.

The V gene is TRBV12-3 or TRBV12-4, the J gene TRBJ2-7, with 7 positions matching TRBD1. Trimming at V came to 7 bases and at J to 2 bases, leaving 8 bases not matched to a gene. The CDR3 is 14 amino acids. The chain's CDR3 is CASTLTGYPYEQYF. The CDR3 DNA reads TGTGCCAGCACCTTGACAGGGTATCCCTACGAGCAGTACTTC.

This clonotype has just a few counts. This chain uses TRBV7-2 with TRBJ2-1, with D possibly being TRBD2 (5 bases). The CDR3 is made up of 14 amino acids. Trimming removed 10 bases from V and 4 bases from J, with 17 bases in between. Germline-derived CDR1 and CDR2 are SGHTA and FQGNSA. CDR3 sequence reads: CATSAASQYNEQFF. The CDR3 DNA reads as TGTGCCACCTCTGCCGCTAGCCAGTACAATGAGCAGTTCTTC.

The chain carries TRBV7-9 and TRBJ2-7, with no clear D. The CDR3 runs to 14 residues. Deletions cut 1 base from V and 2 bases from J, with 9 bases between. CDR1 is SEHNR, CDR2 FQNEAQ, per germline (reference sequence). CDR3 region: CASSLVATPYEQYF. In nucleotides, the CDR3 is TGTGCCAGCAGCTTAGTAGCAACCCCCTACGAGCAGTACTTC.

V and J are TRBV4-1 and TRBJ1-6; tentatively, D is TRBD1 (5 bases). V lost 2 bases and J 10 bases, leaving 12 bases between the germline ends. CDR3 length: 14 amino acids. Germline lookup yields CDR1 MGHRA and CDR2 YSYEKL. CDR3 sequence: CASSQPGRKSPLHF. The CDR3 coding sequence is TGCGCCAGCAGCCAACCGGGACGGAAATCACCCCTCCACTTT.

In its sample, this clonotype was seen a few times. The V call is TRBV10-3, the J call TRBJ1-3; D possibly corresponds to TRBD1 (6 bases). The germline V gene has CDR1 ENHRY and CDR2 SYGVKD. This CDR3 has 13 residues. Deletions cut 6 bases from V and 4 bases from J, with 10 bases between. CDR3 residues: CAIRTGSGNTIYF. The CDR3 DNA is TGTGCCATCAGGACAGGTTCCGGAAACACCATATATTTT.